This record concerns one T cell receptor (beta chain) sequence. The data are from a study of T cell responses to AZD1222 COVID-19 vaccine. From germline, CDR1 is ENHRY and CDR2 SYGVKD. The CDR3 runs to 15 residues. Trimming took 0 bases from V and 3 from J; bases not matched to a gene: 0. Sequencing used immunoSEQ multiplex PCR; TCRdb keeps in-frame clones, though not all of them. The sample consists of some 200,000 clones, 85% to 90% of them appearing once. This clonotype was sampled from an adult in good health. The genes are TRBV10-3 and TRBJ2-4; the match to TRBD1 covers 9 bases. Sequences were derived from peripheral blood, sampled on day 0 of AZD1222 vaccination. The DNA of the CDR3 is TGTGCCATCAGTGAGTCGACAGGGGGCAAAAACATTCAGTACTTC. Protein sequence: CAISESTGGKNIQYF.